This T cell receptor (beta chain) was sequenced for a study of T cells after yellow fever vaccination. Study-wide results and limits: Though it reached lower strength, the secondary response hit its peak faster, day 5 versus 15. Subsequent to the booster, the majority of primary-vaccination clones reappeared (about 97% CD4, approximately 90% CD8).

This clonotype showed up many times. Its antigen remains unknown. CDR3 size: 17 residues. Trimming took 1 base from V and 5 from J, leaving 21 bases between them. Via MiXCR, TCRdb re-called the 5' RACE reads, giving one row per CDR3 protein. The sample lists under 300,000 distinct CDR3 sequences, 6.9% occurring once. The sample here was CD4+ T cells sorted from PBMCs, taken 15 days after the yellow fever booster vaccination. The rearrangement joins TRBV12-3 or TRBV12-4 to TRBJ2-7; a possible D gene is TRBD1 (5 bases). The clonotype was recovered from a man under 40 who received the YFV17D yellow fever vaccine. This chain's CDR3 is CASSLDLGRAKLHEQYF. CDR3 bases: TGTGCCAGCAGTTTAGATTTGGGCAGGGCCAAGCTGCACGAGCAGTACTTC.